This T cell receptor beta chain originates from a study of beta chain features in type 1 diabetes. This clone appeared a few times. What it binds is not known. This CDR3 comprises 15 residues. The J segment lost 6 bases and the V segment lost 7 bases, leaving 6 bases of the junction unmatched. Germline assignment: CDR1 SGHAT and CDR2 FQNNGV. The isolated RNA, all of it, was reverse transcribed, so expressed TCRB transcripts were what got sequenced. Assay: immunoSEQ multiplex PCR; the TCRdb copy retains only in-frame clones and omits some. The sample carries about 650,000 clones, around 12% recorded once. Study-wide results and caveats: TCRB CDR3s from Type 1 diabetes patients were moderately but significantly shorter in all four CD4+ subsets.

The rearrangement links TRBV11-2 to TRBJ2-3, with 14 bases identical to TRBD2. Input material: naive CD4+ T cells from blood. This TCR was sampled from a man aged 25-45 years with type 1 diabetes. The CDR3 protein is CASTPTSGGADTQYF. CDR3 sequence (DNA): TGTGCCAGCACTCCGACTAGCGGGGGGGCGGATACGCAGTATTTT. The full variable domain, completed using reference TRBV11-2 and TRBJ2-3, is EAGVAQSPRYKIIEKRQSVAFWCNPISGHATLYWYQQILGQGPKLLIQFQNNGVVDDSQLPKDRFSAERLKGVDSTLKIQPAKLEDSAVYLCASTPTSGGADTQYFGPGTRLTVL.